A selection of T cell receptor beta chains follows, all from one sample in a study of cytomegalovirus exposure and HLA in healthy donors. The repertoire was sequenced with immunoSEQ multiplex PCR; TCRdb's copy has only in-frame clones and lacks some. The table shows approximately 100,000 clones, with 75% to 85% occurring only once. The sequenced material came from PBMCs. These receptors came from a woman between 45 and 65 years old in good health and CMV-seropositive. The CDR3 runs from the conserved cysteine through the conserved F or W. D genes are given only for firm matches. Clone sizes are given selectively: once, few, many, or a class where the clone is expanded.

j_gene,abundance,d_gene,v_gene,CDR3nt,CDR3aa
TRBJ2-5,NA,TRBD1,TRBV7-7,TGTGCTAGCAGCTTAGGGACAGGTTCTAAGCCGACCCAGTACTTC,CASSLGTGSKPTQYF
TRBJ2-1,NA,TRBD2,TRBV11-3,TGTGCCAGCAGCCCCGGGACTAGCGGGCTTAATGAGCAGTTCTTC,CASSPGTSGLNEQFF
TRBJ1-6,NA,TRBD1,TRBV30,TGTGCCTGGAGTGCCCCAGGGGGACGACAGGGTCCCCTCCACTTT,CAWSAPGGRQGPLHF
TRBJ2-2,NA,TRBD2,TRBV2,TGTGCCAGCAGTGATTTAGGGCAGACTAGCGGGGGCCAGAACACCGGGGAGCTGTTTTTT,CASSDLGQTSGGQNTGELFF
TRBJ1-2,NA,NA,TRBV2,TGTGCCAGCAGTGAGTCTCCGGTTCCCTACTATGGCTACACCTTC,CASSESPVPYYGYTF
TRBJ2-7,NA,TRBD2,TRBV4-2,TGTGCCAGCAGCCAAGAGGATGGGGGAGCGGGGAACTTCTACGAGCAGTACTTC,CASSQEDGGAGNFYEQYF
TRBJ2-5,NA,TRBD2,TRBV10-1,TGCGCCAGCAGTGAAGGGCGAGCGGGAGTAGGAGAGACCCAGTACTTC,CASSEGRAGVGETQYF
TRBJ2-7,NA,TRBD2,TRBV10-3,TGTGCCATCAGTGAGAGGGGGACTAGTCAGGGGGAGCAGTACTTC,CAISERGTSQGEQYF
TRBJ2-7,NA,TRBD1,TRBV5-1,TGCGCCAGCAGCTTGGTTTCAGGGGGCGTGGGCGACGAGCAGTACTTC,CASSLVSGGVGDEQYF
TRBJ1-1,NA,TRBD1,TRBV9,TGTGCCAGCAGTTACGGGGACAGGACGCGTGAAGCTTTCTTT,CASSYGDRTREAFF
TRBJ2-7,NA,NA,TRBV2,TGTGCCAGCAGTGGTGGTAGCTCCTACGAGCAGTACTTC,CASSGGSSYEQYF
TRBJ1-4,NA,NA,TRBV2,TGTGCCAGCAGTGTTGGTCTTAAAGAGAAACTGTTTTTT,CASSVGLKEKLFF
TRBJ2-2,NA,TRBD1,TRBV7-9,TGTGCCAGCAGCCCGAGACAGGGGATGAACACCGGGGAGCTGTTTTTT,CASSPRQGMNTGELFF
TRBJ2-1,NA,TRBD2,TRBV5-1,TGCGCCAGCAGACCAACTAGCGGGAGCTCCTACAATGAGCAGTTCTTC,CASRPTSGSSYNEQFF
TRBJ2-3,NA,TRBD2,TRBV7-9,TGTGCCAGCAGGCTTGGGGGGGTAAGCACAGATACGCAGTATTTT,CASRLGGVSTDTQYF
TRBJ1-5,once,NA,TRBV6-6,TGTGCCAGCAGTCGGACGGGAGGTCAGCCCCAGCATTTT,CASSRTGGQPQHF